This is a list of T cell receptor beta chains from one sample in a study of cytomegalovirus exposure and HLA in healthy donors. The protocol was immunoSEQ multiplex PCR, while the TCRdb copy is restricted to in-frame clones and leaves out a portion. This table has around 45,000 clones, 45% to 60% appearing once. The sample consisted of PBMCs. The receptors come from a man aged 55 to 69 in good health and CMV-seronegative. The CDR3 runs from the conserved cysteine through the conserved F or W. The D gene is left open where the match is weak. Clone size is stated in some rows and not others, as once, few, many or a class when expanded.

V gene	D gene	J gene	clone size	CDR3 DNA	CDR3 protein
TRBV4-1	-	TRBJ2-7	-	TGCGCCAGCAGCACCCTGGCGGGGATTAACTACGAGCAGTACTTC	CASSTLAGINYEQYF
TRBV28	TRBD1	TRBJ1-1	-	TGTGCCAGCGTACAGGGGGACAGAGGAGCTTTCTTT	CASVQGDRGAFF
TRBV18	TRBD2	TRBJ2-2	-	TGTGCCAGCTCACTCCAGGGACTAGCGTCGAACACCGGGGAGCTGTTTTTT	CASSLQGLASNTGELFF
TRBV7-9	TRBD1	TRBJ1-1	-	TGTGCCAGCAGCTTCGGGACAGATCCTGAAGCTTTCTTT	CASSFGTDPEAFF
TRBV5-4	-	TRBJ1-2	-	TGTGCCAGCAGCCCCGGGGGGCGAATTAACTATGGCTACACCTTC	CASSPGGRINYGYTF
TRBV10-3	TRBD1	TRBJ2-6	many	TGTGCCATCAGTGCTTGGGCCCGGACAGGGCGTACTGGGGCCAACGTCCTGACTTTC	CAISAWARTGRTGANVLTF
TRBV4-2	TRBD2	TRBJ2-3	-	TGTGCCAGCACACAACTAGCGGGGGATGGGGGAGGTACAGATACGCAGTATTTT	CASTQLAGDGGGTDTQYF
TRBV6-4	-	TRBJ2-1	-	TGTGCCAGCAGCCGGGGTTCGGGCATTCGGTACAATGAGCAGTTCTTC	CASSRGSGIRYNEQFF
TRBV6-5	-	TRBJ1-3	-	TGTGCCAGCCATTCACGGGGTTCGGGAGGAAACACCATATATTTT	CASHSRGSGGNTIYF
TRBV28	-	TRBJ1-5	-	TGTGCCAGCAGTACTTACGGCGGGGTTGAACAGCCCCAGCATTTT	CASSTYGGVEQPQHF
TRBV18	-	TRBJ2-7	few	TGTGCCAGCTCACCACCCAGCTCCTACGAGCAGTACTTC	CASSPPSSYEQYF
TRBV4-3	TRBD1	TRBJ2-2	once	TGCGCCAGCAGCCAATCCGGGACAGGGCCAACCGGGGAGCTGTTTTTT	CASSQSGTGPTGELFF
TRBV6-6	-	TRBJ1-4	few	TGTGCCAGCATGAACAGGGACGGGGAAAAACTGTTTTTT	CASMNRDGEKLFF
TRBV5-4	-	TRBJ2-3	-	TGTGCCAGCAGCTTCGGGGGAATGGGAGATACGCAGTATTTT	CASSFGGMGDTQYF
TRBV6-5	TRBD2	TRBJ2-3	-	TGTGCCAGCAGTTATGAGGGGAGGGGCGGAGATACGCAGTATTTT	CASSYEGRGGDTQYF
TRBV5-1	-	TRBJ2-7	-	TGCGCCAGCAGCTGGGCTGACAATGCCTACGAGCAGTACTTC	CASSWADNAYEQYF
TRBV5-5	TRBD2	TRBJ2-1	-	TGTGCCAGCAGCTTGGCCACTAGCGGGACACACAATGAGCAGTTCTTC	CASSLATSGTHNEQFF
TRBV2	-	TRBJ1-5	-	TGTGCCAGCTCTTGGCCCTCCGAGGGCAATCAGCCCCAGCATTTT	CASSWPSEGNQPQHF
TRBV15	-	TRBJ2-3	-	TGTGCCACCACCCCCGGTCGGGGGTCAGATACGCAGTATTTT	CATTPGRGSDTQYF
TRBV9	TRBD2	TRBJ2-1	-	TGTGCCAGCAGCGTAGGTTCGGGAGGGGACAATGAGCAGTTCTTC	CASSVGSGGDNEQFF
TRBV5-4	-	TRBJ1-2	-	TGTGCCAGCAGCTTCGCGGGAAACTATGGCTACACCTTC	CASSFAGNYGYTF
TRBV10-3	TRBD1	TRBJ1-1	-	TGTGCCATCAGTGTGGACAGGGGGAACACTGAAGCTTTCTTT	CAISVDRGNTEAFF
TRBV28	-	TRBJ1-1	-	TGTGCCAGCATGTATCGGGACACTGAAGCTTTCTTT	CASMYRDTEAFF
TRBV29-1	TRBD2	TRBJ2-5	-	TGCAGCGCTGCCCTGACTAGCGGGGGCCCCCAAGAGACCCAGTACTTC	CSAALTSGGPQETQYF
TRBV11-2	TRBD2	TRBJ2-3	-	TGTGCCAGCACCCTTAAGCGGGGGGGGCCAGATACGCAGTATTTT	CASTLKRGGPDTQYF
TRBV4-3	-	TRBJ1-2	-	TGCGCCAGCAGCCTATTGCAGGGTCACGGCTACACCTTC	CASSLLQGHGYTF
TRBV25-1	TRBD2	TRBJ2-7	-	TGTGCCAGCAGTCCAGGGACTAGCGCCTACGAGCAGTACTTC	CASSPGTSAYEQYF
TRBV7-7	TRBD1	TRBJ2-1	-	TGTGCCAGCAGCCAAACAGGGGGCTACAATGAGCAGTTCTTC	CASSQTGGYNEQFF
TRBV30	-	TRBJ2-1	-	TGTGCCTGGATCGGAGGGAACTACAATGAGCAGTTCTTC	CAWIGGNYNEQFF
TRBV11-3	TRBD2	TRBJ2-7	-	TGTGCCAGCAGCTTAGAGGGCTTAGCGGGAGCCGAGCAGTACTTC	CASSLEGLAGAEQYF
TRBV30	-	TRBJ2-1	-	TGTGCCTGGGGCCGCTTTGCAAATGAGCAGTTCTTC	CAWGRFANEQFF
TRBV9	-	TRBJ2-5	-	TGTGCCAGCAGCCCAAAAGGTCCCCGGCTAGGAGAAGAGACCCAGTACTTC	CASSPKGPRLGEETQYF
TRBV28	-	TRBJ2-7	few	TGTGCCAGCAGCCCCCCGCACCGGGAGCAGTACTTC	CASSPPHREQYF
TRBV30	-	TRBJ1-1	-	TGTGCCTGGTGCAGGTTAAACACTGAAGCTTTCTTT	CAWCRLNTEAFF
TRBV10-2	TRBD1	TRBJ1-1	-	TGCGCCAGCAGGTCGGGACAGACTTCAAACACTGAAGCTTTCTTT	CASRSGQTSNTEAFF
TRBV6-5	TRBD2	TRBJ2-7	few	TGTGCCAGCAGGGGACTAGCCGGTGAGCAGTACTTC	CASRGLAGEQYF
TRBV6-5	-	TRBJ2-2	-	TGTGCCAGCAGTTACCAGGGGAAGCTGTTTTTT	CASSYQGKLFF
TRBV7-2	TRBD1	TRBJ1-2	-	TGTGCCAGCAGCTTAGATTATGCTATTCAGGGGGAAGGCTATGGCTACACCTTC	CASSLDYAIQGEGYGYTF
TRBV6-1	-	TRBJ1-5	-	TGTGCCAGCAGTGAATCCGGGGTTAGCAATCAGCCCCAGCATTTT	CASSESGVSNQPQHF
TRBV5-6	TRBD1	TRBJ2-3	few	TGTGCCAGCAGCGGACAGGGGGCTAAAGATACGCAGTATTTT	CASSGQGAKDTQYF
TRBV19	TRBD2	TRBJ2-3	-	TGTGCCAGTAGCCATGCGGGGGACCAGGGCTCGCAGTATTTT	CASSHAGDQGSQYF
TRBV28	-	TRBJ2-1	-	TGTGCCAGCAGCCCTCCTAGAGGGAATGAGCAGTTCTTC	CASSPPRGNEQFF
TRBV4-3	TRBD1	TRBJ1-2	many	TGCGCCAGCAGCCAAGATAGACAGGGGAATGGCTACACCTTC	CASSQDRQGNGYTF
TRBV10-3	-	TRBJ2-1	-	TGTGCCATAAACAGGGTTGTGGGGAATGAGCAGTTCTTC	CAINRVVGNEQFF
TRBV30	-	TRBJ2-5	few	TGTGCCTGGAGTGGACTGAGTCAAGAGACCCAGTACTTC	CAWSGLSQETQYF
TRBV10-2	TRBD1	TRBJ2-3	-	TGCGCCAGCAAATGGACAGGTTCTAGCACAGATACGCAGTATTTT	CASKWTGSSTDTQYF
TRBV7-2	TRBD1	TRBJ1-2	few	TGTGCCAGCACTTCACGAGGGGGCGGCTATGGCTACACCTTC	CASTSRGGGYGYTF
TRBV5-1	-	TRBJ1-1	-	TGCGCCAGCAGCTTGGCCCGTGTAGTAGACACTGAAGCTTTCTTT	CASSLARVVDTEAFF
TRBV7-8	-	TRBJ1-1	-	TGTGCCAGCAGCCCTGAACAGGTCTCGAACACTGAAGCTTTCTTT	CASSPEQVSNTEAFF